The entry below gives a single TCR beta chain sequence along with its context. Its antigen is not identified. The entry originates in a study of cytomegalovirus exposure and HLA in healthy donors. Study results and limitations: Researchers counted roughly 150 TCR beta chains as cytomegalovirus-associated.

Sequencing was performed with immunoSEQ multiplex PCR; in TCRdb, only in-frame clones are kept and a portion is missing. The sample includes about 250,000 clones, more than 75% of them seen just once. V lost 0 bases and J lost 7; bases outside the gene matches: 6. Germline CDR1 is MGHRA and CDR2 is YSYEKL. This CDR3 has 17 residues. This receptor was obtained from a man aged 18 to 30 in good health and CMV-seropositive. The sample was PBMCs. This chain joins TRBV4-1 and TRBJ2-2; 12 nucleotides agree with TRBD2. The CDR3 DNA follows: TGCGCCAGCAGCCAAGATGGGGGACTAGCGGGCCTCGGGGAGCTGTTTTTT. Translation: CASSQDGGLAGLGELFF.